The 8 T cell receptor beta chains listed next were all sequenced from one sample in a study of shared clonotypes between healthy human individuals (dated by TCRdb to about 2020). The library was built by means of the immunoSEQ multiplex PCR assay. TCRdb re-hosts the immuneACCESS table, in-frame sequences only. Its copies lack some clones; in the studies checked, an unresolved V gene accounts for under half of them, and the cause for the rest is not known. The sample table lists a few hundred thousand clones, over 50% of them with a count of one. The ten largest make up 11% of the sample. Sequencing was performed on memory CD4+ T cells sorted from blood. Taken with the paper, the label for cell subset or site translates to: CD45RA-negative fraction. The receptors derive from a man aged 25 to 40 in good health.

On this clone: One base away lies a much larger clone, so this may be a sequencing read error. This sample includes further DNA sequences coding for the same CDR3. The genes are TRBV5-4 and TRBJ2-7; 9 bases map to TRBD1. The CDR3 totals 15 residues. Germline CDR1 reads SGHNT; CDR2 reads YYREEE (reference sequence). Trimming at V came to 8 bases and at J to 4 bases, leaving 13 bases not matched to a gene. For the CDR3, the DNA is TGTGCCAGTAGCCGGCCGGGACAGGGTAGTTACGAGCAGTACTTC. Residues: CASSRPGQGSYEQYF. The whole variable domain, filled in from reference TRBV5-4 and TRBJ2-7, reads ETGVTQSPTHLIKTRGQQVTLRCSSQSGHNTVSWYQQALGQGPQFIFQYYREEENGRGNFPPRFSGLQFPNYSSELNVNALELDDSALYLCASSRPGQGSYEQYFGPGTRLTVT.

This chain joins TRBV5-4 and TRBJ2-7; 13 positions agree with TRBD2. The CDR3 is 17 amino acids. Germline assignment: CDR1 SGHNT and CDR2 YYREEE (reference sequence). Trimming at V came to 4 bases and at J to 0 bases, leaving 7 bases not matched to a gene. The CDR3 spells CASSRGTSGASSYEQYF. Written as DNA, the CDR3 is TGTGCCAGCAGCCGCGGGACTAGCGGGGCTAGCTCCTACGAGCAGTACTTC.

This chain joins TRBV2 and TRBJ2-1, with D maybe TRBD1 (6 bases). The V gene's germline CDR1 is SNHLY and CDR2 FYNNEI. CDR3 length: 13 residues. Trimming pared 4 bases from V and 6 bases from J, leaving 10 bases between. CDR3 residues: CASSVQGTNEQFF. The DNA for the CDR3 is TGTGCCAGCAGTGTGCAGGGGACCAATGAGCAGTTCTTC.

The V call is TRBV25-1, the J call TRBJ1-1; 7 positions match TRBD1. V trimming: 6 bases; J trimming: 3 bases; junction bases outside the gene matches: 19. The CDR3 totals 18 residues. Germline V CDR1 and CDR2: MGHDK, SYGVNS. The DNA for the CDR3 is TGTGCCAGCAGCCACCCACAGGGGCGCGGGGGTTCGGACACTGAAGCTTTCTTT. Translation gives CASSHPQGRGGSDTEAFF.

This chain links TRBV5-1 with TRBJ2-5, with 9 bases identical to TRBD2. This CDR3 is built from 16 residues. The ends lost 0 bases at V and 4 bases at J; junction bases unmatched: 7. CDR1 and CDR2 from the germline V gene are SGHRS and YFSETQ. The CDR3 sequence is CASSLGGSAGGETQYF. The CDR3, as DNA: TGCGCCAGCAGCTTGGGAGGGTCAGCGGGAGGAGAGACCCAGTACTTC.

The chain joins TRBV27 to TRBJ2-1, with 11 bases that match TRBD2. Germline loops: CDR1 MNHEY, CDR2 SMNVEV (reference sequence). V was clipped by 7 bases and J by 10 bases; unmatched bases: 12. This CDR3 has 15 amino acids. CDR3 bases: TGTGCCAGCACAATGCAACTAGCGGGAGTAGGGGAGCAGTTCTTC. Amino acid sequence: CASTMQLAGVGEQFF.

This clone was seen once. The V and J genes are TRBV2 and TRBJ2-7, with 10 nucleotides matching TRBD1. The CDR3 loop spans 16 amino acids. Germline CDR1 is SNHLY and CDR2 is FYNNEI. V lost 3 bases, J lost 2 bases, and 7 bases stayed unmatched. DNA for the CDR3: TGTGCCAGCAGTGACCCTATGACAGGGGGCCCCTACGAGCAGTACTTC. This sequence encodes CASSDPMTGGPYEQYF.

The gene calls are TRBV10-3 and TRBJ2-1; TRBD1 or TRBD2 may be the D gene (5 bases each). This CDR3 is built from 14 residues. Germline lookup yields CDR1 ENHRY and CDR2 SYGVKD. The V end lost 0 bases, the J end lost 7 bases, and 10 bases lay between the germline ends. In nucleotides, the CDR3 is TGTGCCATCAGTGAGTCTGGGGGAGTGAATGAGCAGTTCTTC. Translated: CAISESGGVNEQFF.